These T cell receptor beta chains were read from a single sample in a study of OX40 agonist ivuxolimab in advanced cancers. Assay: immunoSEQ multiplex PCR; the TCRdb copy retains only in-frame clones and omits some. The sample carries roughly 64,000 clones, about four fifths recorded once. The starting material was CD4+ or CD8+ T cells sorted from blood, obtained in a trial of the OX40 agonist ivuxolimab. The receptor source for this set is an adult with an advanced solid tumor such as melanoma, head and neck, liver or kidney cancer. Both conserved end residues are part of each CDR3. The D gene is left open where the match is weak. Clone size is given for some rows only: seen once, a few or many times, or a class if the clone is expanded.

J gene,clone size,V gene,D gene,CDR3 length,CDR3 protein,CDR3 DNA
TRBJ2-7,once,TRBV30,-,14,CAWSLDGYSYEQYF,TGTGCCTGGAGTTTGGACGGCTACTCCTACGAGCAGTACTTC
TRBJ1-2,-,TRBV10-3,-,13,CASQRDRAYGYTF,TGTGCCAGTCAACGGGACCGAGCCTATGGCTACACCTTC
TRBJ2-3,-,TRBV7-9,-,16,CASSPWSGASTDTQYF,TGTGCCAGCAGCCCTTGGAGTGGGGCTAGCACAGATACGCAGTATTTT
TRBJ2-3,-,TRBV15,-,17,CATSRDVAGASTDTQYF,TGTGCCACCAGCAGAGACGTGGCAGGGGCGAGCACAGATACGCAGTATTTT
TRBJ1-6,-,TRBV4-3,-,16,CASSHLRTADNSPLHF,TGCGCCAGCAGCCACCTCAGGACAGCAGATAATTCACCCCTCCACTTT
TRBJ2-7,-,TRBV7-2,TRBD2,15,CASSASAGGPYEQYF,TGTGCCAGCAGCGCCTCGGCGGGAGGGCCATACGAGCAGTACTTC
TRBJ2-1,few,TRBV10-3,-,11,CAISDYNEQFF,TGTGCCATCAGTGACTACAATGAGCAGTTCTTC
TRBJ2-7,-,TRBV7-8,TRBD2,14,CASSLSSGSAEQYF,TGTGCCAGCAGCTTATCTAGCGGGAGTGCCGAGCAGTACTTC
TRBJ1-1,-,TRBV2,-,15,CASTETMAGETEAFF,TGTGCCAGCACCGAAACCATGGCAGGGGAGACTGAAGCTTTCTTT
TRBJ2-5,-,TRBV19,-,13,CASRRTDQETQYF,TGTGCCAGTAGGCGGACGGACCAAGAGACCCAGTACTTC
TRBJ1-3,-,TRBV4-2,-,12,CASSQEANTIYF,TGTGCCAGCAGCCAAGAGGCCAACACCATATATTTT
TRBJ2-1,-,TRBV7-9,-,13,CASSAQSLNEQFF,TGTGCCAGCAGCGCCCAGTCCCTCAATGAGCAGTTCTTC
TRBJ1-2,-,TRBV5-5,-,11,CASSLIGGYTF,TGTGCCAGCAGCTTGATAGGTGGCTACACCTTC
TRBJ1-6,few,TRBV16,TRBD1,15,CASSHETGGNSPLHF,TGTGCCAGCAGCCACGAGACAGGGGGCAATTCACCCCTCCACTTT
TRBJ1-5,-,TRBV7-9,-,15,CASSLQPYSNQPQHF,TGTGCCAGCAGCTTACAACCTTATAGCAATCAGCCCCAGCATTTT
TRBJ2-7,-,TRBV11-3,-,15,CASSPGMGGLHEQYF,TGTGCCAGCAGCCCAGGGATGGGGGGGCTCCACGAGCAGTACTTC
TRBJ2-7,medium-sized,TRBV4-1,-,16,CASSQDMAGAQYEQYF,TGCGCCAGCAGCCAAGATATGGCAGGGGCCCAGTACGAGCAGTACTTC
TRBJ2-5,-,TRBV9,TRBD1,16,CASSPRTGLGQETQYF,TGTGCCAGCAGCCCACGGACAGGGCTGGGCCAAGAGACCCAGTACTTC
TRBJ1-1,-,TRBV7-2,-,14,CASLLDRGGNRAFF,TGTGCCAGTCTCCTAGATCGGGGGGGAAATAGGGCTTTCTTT
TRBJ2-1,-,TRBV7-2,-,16,CASSLEGAPLGNEQFF,TGTGCCAGCAGCTTAGAAGGTGCGCCGCTCGGGAATGAGCAGTTCTTC
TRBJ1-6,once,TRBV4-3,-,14,CASSQDQGSSPLHF,TGCGCCAGCAGCCAAGACCAGGGGAGTTCACCCCTCCACTTT
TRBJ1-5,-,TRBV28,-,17,CASSPPNRVRSNQPQHF,TGTGCCAGCAGCCCACCCAACAGGGTCAGGAGCAATCAGCCCCAGCATTTT
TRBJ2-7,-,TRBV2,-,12,CASSLTVHEQYF,TGTGCCAGCAGTCTCACGGTCCACGAGCAGTACTTC
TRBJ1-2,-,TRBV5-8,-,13,CASSPGTNYGYTF,TGTGCCAGCAGCCCTGGGACGAACTATGGCTACACCTTC
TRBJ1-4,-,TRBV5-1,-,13,CASSLQDGEKLFF,TGCGCCAGCAGCTTACAGGATGGCGAAAAACTGTTTTTT
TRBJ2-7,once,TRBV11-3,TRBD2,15,CASSFRREGLREQYF,TGTGCCAGCAGCTTCAGGCGGGAGGGCCTTCGGGAGCAGTACTTC
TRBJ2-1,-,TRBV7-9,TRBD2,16,CASSLALAGAYNEQFF,TGTGCCAGCAGCTTAGCCCTAGCGGGAGCCTACAATGAGCAGTTCTTC
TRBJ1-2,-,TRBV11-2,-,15,CASSLAFGWNYGYTF,TGTGCCAGCAGCTTAGCGTTCGGCTGGAACTATGGCTACACCTTC
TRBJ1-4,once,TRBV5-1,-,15,CASSLEAGVGEKLFF,TGCGCCAGCAGCTTGGAGGCGGGGGTCGGGGAAAAACTGTTTTTT
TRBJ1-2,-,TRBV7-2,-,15,CASSFLNGGSHGYTF,TGTGCCAGCAGCTTCCTTAATGGGGGTTCCCATGGCTACACCTTC
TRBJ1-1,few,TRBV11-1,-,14,CASRAGTGNTEAFF,TGTGCCAGCAGAGCGGGGACGGGGAACACTGAAGCTTTCTTT
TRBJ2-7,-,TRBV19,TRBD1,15,CASSTPGQGYHEQYF,TGTGCCAGTAGTACTCCGGGACAGGGGTATCACGAGCAGTACTTC
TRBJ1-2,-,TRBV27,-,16,CASSSQGGDLSGPYTF,TGTGCCAGCAGTTCACAGGGCGGGGACCTCTCCGGGCCCTACACCTTC
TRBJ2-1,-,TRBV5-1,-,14,CASSFSGNYNEQFF,TGCGCCAGCAGCTTTTCTGGGAATTACAATGAGCAGTTCTTC
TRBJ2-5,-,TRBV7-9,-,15,CASSLASAYQETQYF,TGTGCCAGCAGCTTAGCCAGCGCCTACCAAGAGACCCAGTACTTC
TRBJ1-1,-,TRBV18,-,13,CASSESIPRGAFF,TGTGCCAGCTCAGAATCGATACCCAGGGGAGCTTTCTTT
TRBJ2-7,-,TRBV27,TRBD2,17,CASSRIYGGREPYEQYF,TGTGCCAGCAGTAGGATCTACGGCGGGAGGGAACCCTACGAGCAGTACTTC
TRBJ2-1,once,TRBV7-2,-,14,CASNPAGQLDEQFF,TGTGCCAGCAACCCAGCGGGACAGTTAGATGAGCAGTTCTTC
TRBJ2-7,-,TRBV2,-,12,CASSEAAYEQYF,TGTGCCAGCAGTGAAGCAGCCTACGAGCAGTACTTC
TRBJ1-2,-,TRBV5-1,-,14,CASGDGGPTYGYTF,TGCGCCAGCGGCGACGGGGGACCAACCTATGGCTACACCTTC
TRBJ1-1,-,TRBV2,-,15,CASSEALRAGTEAFF,TGTGCCAGCAGTGAAGCTTTAAGGGCTGGCACTGAAGCTTTCTTT
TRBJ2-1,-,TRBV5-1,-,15,CASSWTLVAYNEQFF,TGCGCCAGCAGTTGGACCCTTGTTGCCTACAATGAGCAGTTCTTC
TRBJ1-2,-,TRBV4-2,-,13,CASSQGGPYGYTF,TGTGCCAGCAGCCAAGGAGGACCGTATGGCTACACCTTC
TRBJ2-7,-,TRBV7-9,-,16,CASSLVLRNRDNEQYF,TGTGCCAGCAGCTTAGTACTAAGGAACAGGGACAACGAGCAGTACTTC
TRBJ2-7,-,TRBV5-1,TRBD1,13,CASSWDRTYEQYF,TGCGCCAGCAGCTGGGACAGAACCTACGAGCAGTACTTC
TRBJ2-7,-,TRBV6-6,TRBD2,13,CASSTSGGDEQYF,TGTGCCAGCAGTACCTCGGGGGGGGACGAGCAGTACTTC
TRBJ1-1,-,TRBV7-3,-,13,CASSRGWNTEAFF,TGTGCCAGCAGCCGAGGATGGAACACTGAAGCTTTCTTT
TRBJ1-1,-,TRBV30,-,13,CAWSFWGNTEAFF,TGTGCCTGGTCCTTTTGGGGGAACACTGAAGCTTTCTTT
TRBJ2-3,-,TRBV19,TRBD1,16,CASSTTGARGTDTQYF,TGTGCCAGTAGTACCACAGGGGCAAGGGGCACAGATACGCAGTATTTT
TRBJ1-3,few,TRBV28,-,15,CASSLSPYSGNTIYF,TGTGCCAGCAGTTTATCCCCCTACTCTGGAAACACCATATATTTT
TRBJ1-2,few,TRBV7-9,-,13,CASSLSGAPGYTF,TGTGCCAGCAGCTTGTCGGGGGCGCCTGGCTACACCTTC
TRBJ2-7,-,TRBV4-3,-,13,CASSQEMGDEQYF,TGCGCCAGCAGCCAAGAGATGGGGGACGAGCAGTACTTC
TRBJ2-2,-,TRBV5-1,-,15,CASSLKGEATGELFF,TGCGCCAGCAGCTTGAAAGGGGAGGCCACCGGGGAGCTGTTTTTT
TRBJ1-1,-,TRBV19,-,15,CASSIPGREGTEAFF,TGTGCCAGTAGTATACCGGGGAGGGAGGGCACTGAAGCTTTCTTT
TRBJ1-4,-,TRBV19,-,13,CASSIDSPEKLFF,TGTGCCAGTAGTATAGACAGTCCTGAAAAACTGTTTTTT
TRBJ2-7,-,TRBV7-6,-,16,CASSLGGALPREEQYF,TGTGCCAGCAGCTTAGGTGGGGCATTACCCAGGGAAGAGCAGTACTTC
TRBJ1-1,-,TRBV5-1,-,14,CASSLTTGNTEAFF,TGCGCCAGCAGCTTGACGACAGGGAACACTGAAGCTTTCTTT